The clone carrying this T cell receptor beta chain was observed many times. Production of TCR cDNA was by 5'RACE template switching, which also added a universal primer site and UMIs. A single record per CDR3 protein comes from TCRdb applying MiXCR to the 5' RACE reads. The table includes 78,000 or so distinct CDR3 sequences, around 7.7% detected once. This specimen belongs to a study of T cells after yellow fever vaccination. Per germline, CDR1 SGHRS and CDR2 YFSETQ. Trimming took 1 base from V and 4 from J, leaving 15 bases between them. The CDR3 has 15 amino acids. The sequenced sample was CD8+ T cells sorted from PBMCs, obtained less than 11 days after the first yellow fever vaccination. The clonotype comes from a man between 18 and 29 years old who received the YFV17D yellow fever vaccine. The chain carries TRBV5-1 and TRBJ2-7; possible D gene TRBD1, 5 bases. The CDR3 nucleotides are TGCGCCAGCAGCTTGTCGAGCCAGGGATTATACGAGCAGTACTTC. Translated: CASSLSSQGLYEQYF. Supplemented by reference TRBV5-1 and TRBJ2-7, the full variable domain reads KAGVTQTPRYLIKTRGQQVTLSCSPISGHRSVSWYQQTPGQGLQFLFEYFSETQRNKGNFPGRFSGRQFSNSRSEMNVSTLELGDSALYLCASSLSSQGLYEQYFGPGTRLTVT.